The text below deals with one TCR beta chain. Its antigen is not identified. A much more abundant neighbour one base away suggests this may be a read error. The sample comes from a study of T cells in Graves' hyperthyroidism and ophthalmopathy. Study findings and constraints: Within blood appeared most thyroid clonotypes that had expanded above 0.001. For ophthalmopathy, model prediction preceded onset by a median about six months.

Hyperthyroidism of Graves' type that showed no ophthalmopathy progression within 18 months was stable. Diagnoses were made from clinical symptoms, serum measures (thyroxine and TRAb), thyroid ultrasound and orbital computed tomography. Germline V gene data show CDR1 as SGHNT and CDR2 as YENEEA. The CDR3 contains 15 residues. Amplification of TCR beta CDR3 regions used RNA as the template. Researchers ran a first-round RT-PCR on the TCR CDR3 using the HTBI primer set. TCRdb analysed the multiplex PCR reads with MiXCR anew, one entry per CDR3 protein. In the table there are fewer than 850,000 distinct CDR3 sequences, 15% to 20% of which are singletons.

This TCR derives from a middle-aged man with Graves' hyperthyroidism. The sequencing input was blood. The J gene is TRBJ2-2, the V gene TRBV11-3, with D possibly being TRBD2 (5 bases). The CDR3 reads CASSLLATNTGEPFF. For the CDR3, the DNA is TGTGCCAGCAGCTTATTAGCAACGAACACCGGGGAGCCGTTTTTT. The full variable domain, with the rest looked up from reference TRBV11-3 and TRBJ2-2, is EAGVVQSPRYKIIEKKQPVAFWCNPISGHNTLYWYLQNLGQGPELLIRYENEEAVDDSQLPKDRFSAERLKGVDSTLKIQPAELGDSAVYLCASSLLATNTGEPFFGEGSRLTVL.